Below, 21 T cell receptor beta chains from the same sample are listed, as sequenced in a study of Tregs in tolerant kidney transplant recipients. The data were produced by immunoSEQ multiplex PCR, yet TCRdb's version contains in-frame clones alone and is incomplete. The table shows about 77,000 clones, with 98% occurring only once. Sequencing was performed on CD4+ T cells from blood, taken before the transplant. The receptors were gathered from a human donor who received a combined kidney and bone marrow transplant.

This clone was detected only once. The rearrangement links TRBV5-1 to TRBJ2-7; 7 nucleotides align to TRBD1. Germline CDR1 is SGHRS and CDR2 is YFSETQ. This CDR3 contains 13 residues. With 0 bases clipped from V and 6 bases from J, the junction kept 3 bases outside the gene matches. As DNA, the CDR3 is TGCGCCAGCAGCTTGGGACAGGGAAGCGAGCAGTACTTC. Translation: CASSLGQGSEQYF. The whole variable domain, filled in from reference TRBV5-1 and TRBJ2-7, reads KAGVTQTPRYLIKTRGQQVTLSCSPISGHRSVSWYQQTPGQGLQFLFEYFSETQRNKGNFPGRFSGRQFSNSRSEMNVSTLELGDSALYLCASSLGQGSEQYFGPGTRLTVT.

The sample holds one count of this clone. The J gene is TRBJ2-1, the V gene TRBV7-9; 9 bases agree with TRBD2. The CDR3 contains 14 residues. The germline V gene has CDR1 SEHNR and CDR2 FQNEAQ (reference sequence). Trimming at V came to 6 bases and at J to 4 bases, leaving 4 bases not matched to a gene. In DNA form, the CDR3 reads TGTGCCAGCAGTCTAGCGGGACCGTACAATGAGCAGTTCTTC. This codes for CASSLAGPYNEQFF.

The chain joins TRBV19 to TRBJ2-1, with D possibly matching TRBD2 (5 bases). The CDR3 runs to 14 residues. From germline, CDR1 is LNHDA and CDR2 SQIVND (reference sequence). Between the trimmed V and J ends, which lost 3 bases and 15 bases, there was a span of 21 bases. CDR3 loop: CASSIMRSDGLLFF. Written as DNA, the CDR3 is TGTGCCAGTAGTATTATGCGGTCGGATGGACTCCTGTTCTTC.

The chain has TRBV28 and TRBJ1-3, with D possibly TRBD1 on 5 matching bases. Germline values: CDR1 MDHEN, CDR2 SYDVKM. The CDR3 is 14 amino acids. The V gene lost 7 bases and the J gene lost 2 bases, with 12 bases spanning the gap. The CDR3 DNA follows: TGTGCCAGCACCACGACAGTGACTGGAAACACCATATATTTT. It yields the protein CASTTTVTGNTIYF.

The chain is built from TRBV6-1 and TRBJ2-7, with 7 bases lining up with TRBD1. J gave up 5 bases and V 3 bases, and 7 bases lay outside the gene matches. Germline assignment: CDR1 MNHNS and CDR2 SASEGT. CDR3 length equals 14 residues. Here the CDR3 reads CASSDGTVRHEQYF. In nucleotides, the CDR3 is TGTGCCAGCAGTGACGGGACAGTCCGACACGAGCAGTACTTC.

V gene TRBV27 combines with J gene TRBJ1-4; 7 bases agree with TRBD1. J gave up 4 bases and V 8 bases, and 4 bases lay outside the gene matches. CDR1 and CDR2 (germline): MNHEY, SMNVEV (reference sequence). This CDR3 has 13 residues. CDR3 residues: CASGTVVNEKLFF. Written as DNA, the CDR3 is TGTGCCAGCGGGACAGTCGTTAATGAAAAACTGTTTTTT.

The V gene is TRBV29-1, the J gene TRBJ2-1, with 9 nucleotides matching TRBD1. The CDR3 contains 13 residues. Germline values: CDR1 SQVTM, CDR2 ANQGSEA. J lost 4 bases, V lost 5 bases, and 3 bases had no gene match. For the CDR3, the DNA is TGCAGCGTTAAGGGACAGGGATACAATGAGCAGTTCTTC. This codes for CSVKGQGYNEQFF.

CDR3 in DNA: TGTGCCAGCGGTCAACAGGGGAGGACCGGGGAGCTGTTTTTT. Translation: CASGQQGRTGELFF. The V and J genes are TRBV11-3 and TRBJ2-2; D is possibly TRBD1 (7 bases). CDR3 length: 14 residues. The germline V and J ends were trimmed by 8 bases and 5 bases, with 15 bases remaining between them. Germline-derived CDR1 and CDR2 are SGHNT and YENEEA.

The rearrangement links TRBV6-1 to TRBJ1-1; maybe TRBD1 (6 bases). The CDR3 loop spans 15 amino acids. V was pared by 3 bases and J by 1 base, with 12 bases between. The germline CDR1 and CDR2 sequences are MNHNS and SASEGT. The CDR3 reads CASSDVGTSNTEAFF. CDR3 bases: TGTGCCAGCAGTGATGTGGGGACATCGAACACTGAAGCTTTCTTT.

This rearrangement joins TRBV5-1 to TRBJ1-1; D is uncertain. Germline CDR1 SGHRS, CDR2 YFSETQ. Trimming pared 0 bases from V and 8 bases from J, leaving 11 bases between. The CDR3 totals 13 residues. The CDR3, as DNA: TGCGCCAGCAGCTTGGTGGGGAGCCCGGAAGCTTTCTTT. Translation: CASSLVGSPEAFF.

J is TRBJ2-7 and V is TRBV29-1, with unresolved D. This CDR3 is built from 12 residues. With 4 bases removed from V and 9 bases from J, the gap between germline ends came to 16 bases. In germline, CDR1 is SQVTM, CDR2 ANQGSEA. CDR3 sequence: CSVGHSTGVQYF. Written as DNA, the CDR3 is TGCAGCGTTGGCCACTCTACGGGTGTGCAGTACTTC.

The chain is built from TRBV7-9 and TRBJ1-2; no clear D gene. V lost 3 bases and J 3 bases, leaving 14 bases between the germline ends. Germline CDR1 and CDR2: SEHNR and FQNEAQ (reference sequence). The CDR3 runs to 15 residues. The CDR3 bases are TGTGCCAGCAGCTTGCAACTTAAAAACGACTATGGCTACACCTTC. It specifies CASSLQLKNDYGYTF.

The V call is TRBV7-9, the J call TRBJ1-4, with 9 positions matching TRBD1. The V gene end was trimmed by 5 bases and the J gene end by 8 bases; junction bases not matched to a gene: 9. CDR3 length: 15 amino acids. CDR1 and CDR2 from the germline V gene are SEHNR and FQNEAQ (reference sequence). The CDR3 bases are TGTGCCAGCAGCCTTACCGGGACAGGGAGGGAAAAACTGTTTTTT. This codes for CASSLTGTGREKLFF.

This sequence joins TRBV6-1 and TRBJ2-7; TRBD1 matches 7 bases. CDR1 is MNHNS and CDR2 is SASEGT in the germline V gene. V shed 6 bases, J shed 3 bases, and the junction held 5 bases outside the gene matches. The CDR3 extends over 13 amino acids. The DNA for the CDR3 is TGTGCCAGCAGACCGGGACAGAACTACGAGCAGTACTTC. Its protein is CASRPGQNYEQYF.

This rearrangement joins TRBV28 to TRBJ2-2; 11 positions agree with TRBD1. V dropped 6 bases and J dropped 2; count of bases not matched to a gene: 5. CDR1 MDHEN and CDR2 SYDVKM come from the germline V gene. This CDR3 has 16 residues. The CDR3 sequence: CASRRTGGRNTGELFF. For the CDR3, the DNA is TGTGCCAGCAGACGGACAGGGGGCCGAAACACCGGGGAGCTGTTTTTT. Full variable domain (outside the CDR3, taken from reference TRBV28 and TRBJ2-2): DVKVTQSSRYLVKRTGEKVFLECVQDMDHENMFWYRQDPGLGLRLIYFSYDVKMKEKGDIPEGYSVSREKKERFSLILESASTNQTSMYLCASRRTGGRNTGELFFGEGSRLTVL.

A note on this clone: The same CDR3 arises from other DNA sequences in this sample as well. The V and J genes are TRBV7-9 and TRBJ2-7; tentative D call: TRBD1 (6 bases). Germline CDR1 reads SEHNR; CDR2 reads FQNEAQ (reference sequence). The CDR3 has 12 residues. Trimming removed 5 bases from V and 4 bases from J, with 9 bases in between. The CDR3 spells CASSPTGYEQYF. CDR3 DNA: TGTGCCAGCAGCCCGACAGGTTACGAGCAGTACTTC.

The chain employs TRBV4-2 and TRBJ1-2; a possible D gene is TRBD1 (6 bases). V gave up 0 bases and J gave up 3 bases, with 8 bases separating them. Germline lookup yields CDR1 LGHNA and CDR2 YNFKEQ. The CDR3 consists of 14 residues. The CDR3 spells CASSQDSGDYGYTF. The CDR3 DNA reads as TGTGCCAGCAGCCAAGATTCAGGGGACTATGGCTACACCTTC.

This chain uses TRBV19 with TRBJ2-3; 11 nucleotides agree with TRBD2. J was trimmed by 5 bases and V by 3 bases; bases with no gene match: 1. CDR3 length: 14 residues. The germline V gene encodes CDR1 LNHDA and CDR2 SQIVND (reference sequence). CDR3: CASSITSGGDTQYF. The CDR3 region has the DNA TGTGCCAGTAGTATTACTAGCGGGGGAGATACGCAGTATTTT.

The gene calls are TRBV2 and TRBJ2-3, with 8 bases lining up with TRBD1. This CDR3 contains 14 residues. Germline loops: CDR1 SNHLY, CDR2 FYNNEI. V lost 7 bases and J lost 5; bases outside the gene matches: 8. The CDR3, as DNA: TGTGCCAGCACCCGGGACAGGCTCGTAGATACGCAGTATTTT. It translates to CASTRDRLVDTQYF.

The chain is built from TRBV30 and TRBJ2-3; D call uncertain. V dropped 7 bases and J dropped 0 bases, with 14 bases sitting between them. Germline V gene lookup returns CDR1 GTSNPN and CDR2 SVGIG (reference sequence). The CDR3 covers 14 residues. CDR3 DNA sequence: TGTGCCTCCCGTCGCGGTCCTAGCACAGATACGCAGTATTTT. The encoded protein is CASRRGPSTDTQYF. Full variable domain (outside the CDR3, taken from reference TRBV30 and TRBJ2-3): SQTIHQWPATLVQPVGSPLSLECTVEGTSNPNLYWYRQAAGRGLQLLFYSVGIGQISSEVPQNLSASRPQDRQFILSSKKLLLSDSGFYLCASRRGPSTDTQYFGPGTRLTVL.

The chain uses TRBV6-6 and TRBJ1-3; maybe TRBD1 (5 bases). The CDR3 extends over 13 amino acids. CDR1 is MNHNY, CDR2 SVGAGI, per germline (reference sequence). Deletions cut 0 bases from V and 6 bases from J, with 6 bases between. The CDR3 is CASSYSGPNTIYF. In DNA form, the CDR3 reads TGTGCCAGCAGTTACTCGGGGCCAAACACCATATATTTT.